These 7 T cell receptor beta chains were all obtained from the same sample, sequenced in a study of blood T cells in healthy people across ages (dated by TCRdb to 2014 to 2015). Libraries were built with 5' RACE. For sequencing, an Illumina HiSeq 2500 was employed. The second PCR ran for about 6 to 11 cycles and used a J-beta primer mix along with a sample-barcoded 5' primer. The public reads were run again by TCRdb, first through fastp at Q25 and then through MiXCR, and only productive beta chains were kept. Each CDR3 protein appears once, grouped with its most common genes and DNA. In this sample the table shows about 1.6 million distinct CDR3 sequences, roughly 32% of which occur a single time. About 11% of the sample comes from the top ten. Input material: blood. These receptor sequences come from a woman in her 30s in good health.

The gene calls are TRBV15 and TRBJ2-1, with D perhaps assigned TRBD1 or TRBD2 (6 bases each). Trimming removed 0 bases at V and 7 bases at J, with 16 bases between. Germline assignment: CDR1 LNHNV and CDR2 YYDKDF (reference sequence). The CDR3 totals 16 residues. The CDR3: CATSREVWGAGNEQFF. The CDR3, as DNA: TGTGCCACCAGCAGAGAGGTGTGGGGGGCTGGGAATGAGCAGTTCTTC.

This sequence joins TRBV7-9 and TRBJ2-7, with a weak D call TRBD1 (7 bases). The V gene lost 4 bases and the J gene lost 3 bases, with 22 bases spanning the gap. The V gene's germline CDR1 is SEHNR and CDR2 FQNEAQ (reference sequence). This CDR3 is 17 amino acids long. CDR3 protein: CASSSPQGDSLHYEQYF. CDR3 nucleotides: TGTGCCAGCAGCTCCCCCCAGGGGGACTCCCTCCACTACGAGCAGTACTTC.

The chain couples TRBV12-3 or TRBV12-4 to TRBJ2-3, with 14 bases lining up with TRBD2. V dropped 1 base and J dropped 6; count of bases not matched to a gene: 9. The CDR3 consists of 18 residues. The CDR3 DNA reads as TGTGCCAGCAGTTTAGGGACGGGACTAGCGGGAGTCGTTGATACGCAGTATTTT. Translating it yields CASSLGTGLAGVVDTQYF.

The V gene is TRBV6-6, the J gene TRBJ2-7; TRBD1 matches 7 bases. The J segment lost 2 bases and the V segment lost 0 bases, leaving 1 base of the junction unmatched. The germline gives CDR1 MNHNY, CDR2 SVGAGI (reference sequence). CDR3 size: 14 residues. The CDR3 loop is CASSYSGQTYEQYF. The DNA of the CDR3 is TGTGCCAGCAGTTACTCGGGACAGACCTACGAGCAGTACTTC.

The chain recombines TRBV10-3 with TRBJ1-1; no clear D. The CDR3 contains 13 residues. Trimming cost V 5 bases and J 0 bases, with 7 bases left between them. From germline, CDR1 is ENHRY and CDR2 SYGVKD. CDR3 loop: CAISTPMNTEAFF. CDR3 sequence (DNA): TGTGCCATCAGTACTCCCATGAACACTGAAGCTTTCTTT.

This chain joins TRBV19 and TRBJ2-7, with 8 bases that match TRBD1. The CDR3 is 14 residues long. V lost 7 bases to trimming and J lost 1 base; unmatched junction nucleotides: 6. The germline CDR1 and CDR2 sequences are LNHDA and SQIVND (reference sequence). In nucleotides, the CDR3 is TGTGCCAGTACCCCGGGACAGGTTTCCTACGAGCAGTACTTC. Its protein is CASTPGQVSYEQYF.

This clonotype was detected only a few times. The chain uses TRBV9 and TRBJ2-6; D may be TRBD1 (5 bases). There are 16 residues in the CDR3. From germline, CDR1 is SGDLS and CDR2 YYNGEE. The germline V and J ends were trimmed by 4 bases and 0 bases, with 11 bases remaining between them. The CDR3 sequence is CASSLTDSSGANVLTF. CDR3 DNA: TGTGCCAGCAGCCTTACCGACAGCTCTGGGGCCAACGTCCTGACTTTC.